Below are 20 T cell receptor beta chains sequenced from a single sample in a study of beta chain features in type 1 diabetes. These TCRs are of unknown antigen specificity. Whole-study results and caveats: Type 1 diabetes patients showed a moderate but significant shortening of TCRB CDR3s in all four CD4+ subsets.

Expressed TCRB transcripts were sequenced, since all the RNA that had been isolated was reverse transcribed. Assay: immunoSEQ multiplex PCR; the TCRdb copy retains only in-frame clones and omits some. The repertoire holds some 350,000 clones, with 9.6% as singletons. Specimen: central memory CD4+ T cells from blood. These receptors all stem from a young man with type 1 diabetes.

The chain carries TRBV7-2 and TRBJ1-3, with D maybe TRBD1 (5 bases). Germline V gene sequence: CDR1 SGHTA, CDR2 FQGNSA. The CDR3 has 15 residues. V dropped 5 bases and J dropped 4 bases, with 15 bases sitting between them. The CDR3 sequence is CASSPPGAQGNTIYF. The CDR3 bases are TGTGCCAGCAGCCCGCCCGGGGCCCAGGGAAACACCATATATTTT.

Only a few counts were recorded for this clone. This chain connects TRBV28 to TRBJ1-5; maybe TRBD1 (5 bases). CDR1 and CDR2 from the germline V gene are MDHEN and SYDVKM. The CDR3 length is 13 residues. The germline V and J ends were trimmed by 8 bases and 4 bases, with 12 bases remaining between them. This CDR3 reads CASWGLMNQPQHF. For the CDR3, the DNA is TGTGCCAGCTGGGGCCTAATGAATCAGCCCCAGCATTTT.

This clone appeared a few times. The chain couples TRBV6-5 to TRBJ2-7; TRBD2 agrees at 8 bases. The CDR3 runs 16 residues. In germline, CDR1 is MNHEY, CDR2 SVGAGI. V gave up 0 bases and J gave up 2 bases; unmatched junction bases: 6. CDR3 loop: CASSYSIAGRTYEQYF. In DNA form, the CDR3 reads TGTGCCAGCAGTTACTCAATAGCGGGGAGGACCTACGAGCAGTACTTC.

This clone occurred many times. This sequence joins TRBV28 and TRBJ2-7, with D perhaps TRBD1 (5 bases). This CDR3 region has 15 residues. CDR1 is MDHEN and CDR2 is SYDVKM in the germline V gene. Trimming left V 3 bases short and J 3 bases short, with 15 bases between. The CDR3 loop is CASSFTGQGNYEQYF. The CDR3 DNA reads TGTGCCAGCAGTTTCACAGGCCAGGGAAACTACGAGCAGTACTTC.

The rearrangement joins TRBV6-5 to TRBJ1-5; 7 bases are a match to TRBD1. Germline CDR1 reads MNHEY; CDR2 reads SVGAGI. J gave up 4 bases and V 2 bases, and 5 bases lay outside the gene matches. The CDR3 loop spans 15 amino acids. In nucleotides, the CDR3 is TGTGCCAGCAGTTACGGCAGGGGGAGGAATCAGCCCCAGCATTTT. This codes for CASSYGRGRNQPQHF.

This clone occurred a few times. At the DNA level, this CDR3 is encoded by other sequences in the same sample as well. This sequence joins TRBV6-6 and TRBJ1-5; D might be TRBD1 (5 bases). This CDR3 is built from 14 residues. Germline V gene sequence: CDR1 MNHNY, CDR2 SVGAGI (reference sequence). V was shortened by 5 bases and J by 2 bases, with 10 bases between the two germline ends. CDR3 protein: CASSGAGGNQPQHF. The CDR3 bases are TGTGCCAGCAGTGGGGCGGGGGGCAATCAGCCCCAGCATTTT.

This sequence joins TRBV30 and TRBJ2-2; 9 bases agree with TRBD2. V lost 5 bases to trimming and J lost 2 bases; unmatched junction nucleotides: 15. Germline CDR1 reads GTSNPN; CDR2 reads SVGIG (reference sequence). CDR3 length: 18 amino acids. CDR3 loop: CAWSSLGGSGSNTGELFF. CDR3 DNA: TGTGCCTGGTCCTCCCTGGGGGGTAGCGGGAGTAACACCGGGGAGCTGTTTTTT.

The chain recombines TRBV5-4 with TRBJ2-7; 9 nucleotides match TRBD2. Unmatched junction bases numbered 12, after V lost 4 bases and J lost 4 bases. Per germline, CDR1 SGHNT and CDR2 YYREEE (reference sequence). This CDR3 has 16 residues. CDR3 DNA sequence: TGTGCCAGCAGCCCCCCCGGGGTTAGCGGGAGTTACGAGCAGTACTTC. Translation: CASSPPGVSGSYEQYF.

This clone was observed a handful of times. The rearrangement uses TRBV11-2 and TRBJ2-5, with 8 bases identical to TRBD1. With 4 bases clipped from V and 5 bases from J, the junction kept 6 bases outside the gene matches. CDR1 SGHAT and CDR2 FQNNGV come from the germline V gene. The CDR3 sequence is 14 residues long. The CDR3 region is CASSSTGEQETQYF. The DNA for the CDR3 is TGTGCCAGCAGCTCGACAGGGGAGCAGGAGACCCAGTACTTC.

In this sample, this clone turned up a few times. Other DNA sequences in this sample translate to the same CDR3. The chain joins TRBV5-1 to TRBJ1-1; D uncertain. The CDR3 covers 14 residues. CDR1 SGHRS and CDR2 YFSETQ come from the germline V gene. V gave up 0 bases and J gave up 1 base, with 7 bases separating them. This CDR3 is CASSLVPGNTEAFF. Written as DNA, the CDR3 is TGCGCCAGCAGCTTGGTTCCAGGGAACACTGAAGCTTTCTTT.

The J gene is TRBJ2-1, the V gene TRBV5-5; TRBD2 agrees at 7 bases. CDR3 length: 12 amino acids. Germline loops: CDR1 SGHKS, CDR2 YYEKEE (reference sequence). The V gene end was trimmed by 4 bases and the J gene end by 14 bases; junction bases not matched to a gene: 9. The CDR3 bases are TGTGCCAGCAGCCAACCCCCGGGAGGAAAGTTCTTC. It specifies CASSQPPGGKFF.

This clone was seen a few times. The gene calls are TRBV9 and TRBJ2-2; D perhaps matches TRBD2 (6 bases). Germline loops: CDR1 SGDLS, CDR2 YYNGEE. Trimming stripped 3 bases from V and 6 bases from J, with 15 bases between. This CDR3 is 15 amino acids long. CDR3 in amino acids: CASSAKPTSPGELFF. CDR3 nucleotides: TGTGCCAGCAGCGCCAAGCCGACTAGTCCCGGGGAGCTGTTTTTT.

The V call is TRBV7-3, the J call TRBJ2-1, with D possibly being TRBD1 or TRBD2 (5 bases each). Trimming cost V 2 bases and J 10 bases, with 15 bases left between them. Germline CDR1 SGHTA, CDR2 FQGTGA. The CDR3 runs 14 residues. The DNA of the CDR3 is TGTGCCAGCAGCTTATTTGGGGGTCTGGAGGAGCAGTTCTTC. As protein: CASSLFGGLEEQFF.

The sample holds a few counts of this clone. The chain uses TRBV19 and TRBJ2-7; 8 positions agree with TRBD2. V dropped 10 bases and J dropped 1; count of bases not matched to a gene: 9. The germline gives CDR1 LNHDA, CDR2 SQIVND (reference sequence). The CDR3 has 14 amino acids. The chain's CDR3 is CATISAGESYEQYF. The CDR3 coding sequence is TGTGCCACCATCTCAGCGGGGGAGTCCTACGAGCAGTACTTC.

This clone was seen ten or more times. J is TRBJ2-4 and V is TRBV28; 11 bases line up with TRBD1. Trimming took 6 bases from V and 7 from J; bases not matched to a gene: 11. The germline CDR1 and CDR2 sequences are MDHEN and SYDVKM. The CDR3 totals 16 residues. This chain's CDR3 is CASRETPGQGGNIQYF. For the CDR3, the DNA is TGTGCCAGCAGGGAGACGCCGGGACAGGGGGGGAACATTCAGTACTTC.

This clone appeared a few times. Other DNA variants within this sample encode the same CDR3. The rearrangement links TRBV14 to TRBJ2-5; no clear D. This CDR3 spans 11 amino acids. The V end lost 4 bases, the J end lost 2 bases, and 2 bases lay between the germline ends. CDR1 is SGHDN, CDR2 FVKESK, per germline. This CDR3 reads CASSRQETQYF. CDR3 DNA: TGTGCCAGCAGCCGACAAGAGACCCAGTACTTC. Combining the CDR3 with reference TRBV14 and TRBJ2-5 gives the whole variable domain EAGVTQFPSHSVIEKGQTVTLRCDPISGHDNLYWYRRVMGKEIKFLLHFVKESKQDESGMPNNRFLAERTGGTYSTLKVQPAELEDSGVYFCASSRQETQYFGPGTRLLVL.

The table lists this clone with a few counts. The chain has TRBV7-3 and TRBJ2-6; the D call may be TRBD1 or TRBD2 (5 bases each). Germline assignment: CDR1 SGHTA and CDR2 FQGTGA. The germline V and J ends were trimmed by 5 bases and 4 bases, with 6 bases remaining between them. This CDR3 is built from 13 residues. The CDR3 DNA reads TGTGCCAGCAGCCGGGGCGGGGCCAACGTCCTGACTTTC. Its protein is CASSRGGANVLTF.

The rearrangement uses TRBV29-1 and TRBJ2-3, with D possibly matching TRBD1 (5 bases). CDR3 length: 13 amino acids. Trimming removed 7 bases at V and 1 base at J, with 12 bases between. CDR1 is SQVTM, CDR2 ANQGSEA, per germline. The CDR3 is CSDTGDGTDTQYF. CDR3 nucleotide sequence: TGCAGCGATACAGGCGATGGCACAGATACGCAGTATTTT.

This clone has more than one count but fewer than ten. The rearrangement joins TRBV19 to TRBJ2-1; D is possibly TRBD2 (6 bases). The germline gives CDR1 LNHDA, CDR2 SQIVND (reference sequence). V lost 6 bases and J lost 4, with 10 bases in between. This CDR3 has 13 residues. CDR3 in DNA: TGTGCCAGTAGGGCGGGGAATTACAATGAGCAGTTCTTC. It is translated as CASRAGNYNEQFF.

This clone was recorded a few times. The chain joins TRBV7-2 to TRBJ1-2; D not resolved. Deletions cut 8 bases from V and 2 bases from J, with 6 bases between. The germline gives CDR1 SGHTA, CDR2 FQGNSA. This CDR3 has 11 amino acids. The chain's CDR3 is CASERNYGYTF. CDR3 sequence (DNA): TGTGCCAGCGAGAGGAACTATGGCTACACCTTC.